The 21 T cell receptor beta chains listed next were all sequenced from one sample in a study of T cells after posttransplantation cyclophosphamide. Here immunoSEQ multiplex PCR was the method, and the copy in TCRdb shows in-frame clones only, minus some. In the table there are about 21,000 clones, about nine tenths of which are singletons. A marrow graft followed busulfan-fludarabine conditioning, with cyclophosphamide on days +3 and +4. Specimen: PBMCs, collected after allogeneic stem cell transplant with posttransplant cyclophosphamide. All receptors come from a female patient in her thirties or forties who received an allogeneic stem cell transplant from a related donor, was CMV-positive, and had no GVHD. Some T cells may trace back to the graft donor.

The chain recombines TRBV29-1 with TRBJ1-1, with D possibly TRBD1 on 6 matching bases. The CDR3 is 13 residues long. The ends were cut back, 5 bases at V and 1 base at J, with 11 bases in the middle. CDR1 SQVTM and CDR2 ANQGSEA come from the germline V gene. The CDR3: CSVKGQPNTEAFF. The DNA of the CDR3 is TGCAGCGTTAAGGGACAACCGAACACTGAAGCTTTCTTT.

The chain couples TRBV7-3 to TRBJ2-1; TRBD2 might be the D (5 bases). The CDR3 extends over 15 amino acids. Germline V lookup: CDR1 SGHTA, CDR2 FQGTGA. V lost 2 bases to trimming and J lost 6 bases, with 14 bases between them. The CDR3 spells CASSLRRGAGNEQFF. The CDR3 coding sequence is TGTGCCAGCAGCTTACGGAGAGGCGCGGGCAATGAGCAGTTCTTC.

The rearrangement uses TRBV6-5 and TRBJ2-7, with TRBD2 matching over 12 bases. Germline loops: CDR1 MNHEY, CDR2 SVGAGI. V was clipped by 1 base and J by 4 bases; unmatched bases: 5. This CDR3 has 16 residues. The CDR3 DNA sequence: TGTGCCAGCAGTTACTTGACTAGCGGGAGCAAGTACGAGCAGTACTTC. Encoded protein: CASSYLTSGSKYEQYF.

The rearrangement joins TRBV7-2 to TRBJ2-7; TRBD2 matches at 8 bases. The V segment lost 4 bases and the J segment 4 bases; nucleotides outside the gene matches: 9. This CDR3 comprises 15 residues. In germline, CDR1 is SGHTA, CDR2 FQGNSA. The CDR3 is CASSWGSGSFYEQYF. In nucleotides, the CDR3 is TGTGCCAGCAGCTGGGGAAGCGGGAGTTTTTACGAGCAGTACTTC.

The chain carries TRBV7-9 and TRBJ2-1; 11 bases fit TRBD2. The CDR3 is 15 residues long. Germline-derived CDR1 and CDR2 are SEHNR and FQNEAQ (reference sequence). V lost 3 bases, J lost 4 bases, and 2 bases stayed unmatched. DNA for the CDR3: TGTGCCAGCAGCTTCGGGACTAGCGGTTACAATGAGCAGTTCTTC. Residues: CASSFGTSGYNEQFF.

The chain carries TRBV28 and TRBJ1-4; D perhaps matches TRBD1 (5 bases). Trimming removed 6 bases at V and 2 bases at J, with 10 bases between. The germline V gene encodes CDR1 MDHEN and CDR2 SYDVKM. This CDR3 spans 14 amino acids. The CDR3 sequence: CASSPGGTNEKLFF. The CDR3 region has the DNA TGTGCCAGCAGCCCCGGGGGGACTAATGAAAAACTGTTTTTT.

V usage is TRBV7-3 and J usage is TRBJ2-5; 8 nucleotides align to TRBD2. This CDR3 is built from 15 residues. The germline V gene encodes CDR1 SGHTA and CDR2 FQGTGA. Losses at the gene ends were 2 bases for V and 4 bases for J; bases not matched to a gene: 6. The CDR3 nucleotides are TGTGCCAGCAGCTTACAGGGACTAGGGCCAGAGACCCAGTACTTC. This translates into CASSLQGLGPETQYF.

This chain uses TRBV6-5 with TRBJ2-7; 7 positions agree with TRBD1. From germline, CDR1 is MNHEY and CDR2 SVGAGI. Trimming took 6 bases from V and 3 from J; bases not matched to a gene: 8. The CDR3 spans 14 residues. CDR3 nucleotides: TGTGCCAGCAGGGAACAGGGGAGTATCTACGAGCAGTACTTC. Amino acids: CASREQGSIYEQYF.

The chain employs TRBV5-1 and TRBJ2-7, with 7 bases aligning to TRBD1. This CDR3 comprises 15 residues. Trimming took 4 bases from V and 7 from J; bases not matched to a gene: 14. From germline, CDR1 is SGHRS and CDR2 YFSETQ. This CDR3 is CASSHPDRTYGEQYF. CDR3 sequence (DNA): TGCGCCAGCAGCCACCCGGACAGGACCTATGGGGAGCAGTACTTC.

This rearrangement joins TRBV9 to TRBJ1-4, with 11 bases aligning to TRBD1. The CDR3 length is 17 residues. With 4 bases clipped from V and 5 bases from J, the junction kept 10 bases outside the gene matches. CDR1 is SGDLS, CDR2 YYNGEE, per germline. The CDR3 DNA reads as TGTGCCAGCAGCACAGGGGGGACAGGGGGTTACAATGAAAAACTGTTTTTT. As protein: CASSTGGTGGYNEKLFF.

The chain couples TRBV7-2 to TRBJ2-5; 9 bases agree with TRBD1. CDR1 is SGHTA and CDR2 is FQGNSA in the germline V gene. V trimming: 5 bases; J trimming: 5 bases; junction bases outside the gene matches: 6. The CDR3 consists of 14 residues. In nucleotides, the CDR3 is TGTGCCAGCAGCAGGGACAGGGCTGAGGAGACCCAGTACTTC. Amino acids: CASSRDRAEETQYF. Using reference TRBV7-2 and TRBJ2-5 for the parts outside the CDR3, the full variable domain is GAGVSQSPSNKVTEKGKDVELRCDPISGHTALYWYRQSLGQGLEFLIYFQGNSAPDKSGLPSDRFSAERTGGSVSTLTIQRTQQEDSAVYLCASSRDRAEETQYFGPGTRLLVL.

This chain joins TRBV9 and TRBJ2-5; D uncertain. The CDR3 extends over 14 amino acids. In germline, CDR1 is SGDLS, CDR2 YYNGEE. Deletions cut 0 bases from V and 0 bases from J, with 6 bases between. As DNA, the CDR3 is TGTGCCAGCAGCGTAGACGAGTACCAAGAGACCCAGTACTTC. This sequence encodes CASSVDEYQETQYF.

The chain is built from TRBV12-5 and TRBJ1-2; D uncertain. The V and J ends lost 3 bases and 5 bases respectively, with 7 bases between them. The germline V gene encodes CDR1 LGHNT and CDR2 FRNRAP. The CDR3 extends over 12 amino acids. CDR3 nucleotide sequence: TGTGCTAGTGGTTTCGGTCCGTATGGCTACACCTTC. Translated: CASGFGPYGYTF.

The rearrangement uses TRBV30 and TRBJ1-2, with 7 bases aligning to TRBD1. The CDR3 is 17 amino acids. The germline gives CDR1 GTSNPN, CDR2 SVGIG (reference sequence). The ends lost 5 bases at V and 4 bases at J; junction bases unmatched: 19. The CDR3 DNA is TGTGCCTGGGGGTACCGGGACAGCACATCCCCCATCTATGGCTACACCTTC. This codes for CAWGYRDSTSPIYGYTF.

The gene calls are TRBV15 and TRBJ1-1; TRBD1 is a possible D gene (5 bases). The ends were cut back, 0 bases at V and 4 bases at J, with 6 bases in the middle. The germline gives CDR1 LNHNV, CDR2 YYDKDF (reference sequence). The CDR3 length is 13 residues. The CDR3 loop reads CATSRDTGTEAFF. For the CDR3, the DNA is TGTGCCACCAGCAGAGATACAGGCACTGAAGCTTTCTTT.

The chain links TRBV6-5 to TRBJ1-3; possible D gene TRBD1, 6 bases. Germline values: CDR1 MNHEY, CDR2 SVGAGI. With 2 bases removed from V and 0 bases from J, the gap between germline ends came to 11 bases. The CDR3 runs 16 residues. This chain's CDR3 is CASSYTGHLSGNTIYF. For the CDR3, the DNA is TGTGCCAGCAGTTACACGGGACACCTCTCTGGAAACACCATATATTTT.

This chain links TRBV23-1 with TRBJ1-1; TRBD1 matches at 7 bases. TRBV23-1 belongs to the ORF category, with a function that is uncertain. There are 16 residues in the CDR3. The trim removed 2 bases at V and 2 bases at J, leaving 8 bases unmatched. The CDR3 coding sequence is TGCGCCAGCAGTCAACCAGGGGGTGGGGGAAACACTGAAGCTTTCTTT. Its protein product is CASSQPGGGGNTEAFF.

V usage is TRBV29-1 and J usage is TRBJ1-2, with D perhaps TRBD1 (6 bases). CDR1 is SQVTM, CDR2 ANQGSEA, per germline. V lost 4 bases to trimming and J lost 4 bases, with 10 bases between them. CDR3 size: 12 residues. The CDR3 nucleotides are TGCAGCGTTGGTGGACAGTCCTATGGCTACACCTTC. This encodes CSVGGQSYGYTF.

The rearrangement uses TRBV11-2 and TRBJ1-5, with TRBD1 matching over 10 bases. CDR1 and CDR2 from the germline V gene are SGHAT and FQNNGV. The CDR3 spans 15 residues. After removal of 4 bases from V and 7 bases from J, the junction contained 7 bases not matched to a gene. The CDR3 loop reads CASSSSGTGDQPQHF. CDR3 in DNA: TGTGCCAGCAGCTCCAGCGGGACAGGGGACCAGCCCCAGCATTTT.

Only a few counts were recorded for this clone. The chain is built from TRBV4-3 and TRBJ1-4, with a possible D match to TRBD1 (5 bases). Germline CDR1 and CDR2: LGHNA and YSLEER. This CDR3 is 15 amino acids long. The V gene lost 0 bases and the J gene lost 2 bases, with 7 bases spanning the gap. CDR3 sequence (DNA): TGCGCCAGCAGCCAAGACAGGGTGACTAATGAAAAACTGTTTTTT. This translates into CASSQDRVTNEKLFF.

The V gene is TRBV7-3, the J gene TRBJ2-7, with 7 positions matching TRBD1. Germline V gene lookup returns CDR1 SGHTA and CDR2 FQGTGA. This CDR3 is built from 13 residues. V shed 5 bases, J shed 6 bases, and the junction held 7 bases outside the gene matches. The CDR3 sequence: CASSRQGASEQYF. The CDR3, as DNA: TGTGCCAGCAGCCGACAGGGTGCTTCCGAGCAGTACTTC. The full variable domain, in which reference TRBV7-3 and TRBJ2-7 provide the parts outside the CDR3, is GAGVSQTPSNKVTEKGKYVELRCDPISGHTALYWYRQSLGQGPEFLIYFQGTGAADDSGLPNDRFFAVRPEGSVSTLKIQRTERGDSAVYLCASSRQGASEQYFGPGTRLTVT.